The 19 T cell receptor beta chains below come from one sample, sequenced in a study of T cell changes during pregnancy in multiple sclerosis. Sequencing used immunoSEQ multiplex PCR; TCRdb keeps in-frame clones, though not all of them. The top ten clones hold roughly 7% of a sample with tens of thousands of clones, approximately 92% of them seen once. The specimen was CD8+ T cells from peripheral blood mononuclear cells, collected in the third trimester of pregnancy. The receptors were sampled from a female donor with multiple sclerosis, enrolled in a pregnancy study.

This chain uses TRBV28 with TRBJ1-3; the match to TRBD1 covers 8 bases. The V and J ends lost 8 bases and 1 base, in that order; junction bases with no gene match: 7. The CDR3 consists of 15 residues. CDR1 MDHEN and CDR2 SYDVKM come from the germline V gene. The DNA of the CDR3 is TGTGCCAGCCGGGCCGGGACAGGATCTGGAAACACCATATATTTT. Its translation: CASRAGTGSGNTIYF.

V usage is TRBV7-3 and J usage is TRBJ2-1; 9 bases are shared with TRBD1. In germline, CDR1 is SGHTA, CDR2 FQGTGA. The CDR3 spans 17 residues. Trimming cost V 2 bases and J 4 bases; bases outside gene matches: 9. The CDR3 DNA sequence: TGTGCCAGCAGCTTATTTTCCGGGACAGGGATATACAATGAGCAGTTCTTC. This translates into CASSLFSGTGIYNEQFF.

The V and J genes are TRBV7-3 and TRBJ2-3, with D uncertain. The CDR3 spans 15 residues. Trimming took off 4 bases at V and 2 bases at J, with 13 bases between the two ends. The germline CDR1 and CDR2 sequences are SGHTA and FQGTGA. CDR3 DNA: TGTGCCAGCAGCTCCCTAGGTGCCGCCACAGATACGCAGTATTTT. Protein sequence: CASSSLGAATDTQYF.

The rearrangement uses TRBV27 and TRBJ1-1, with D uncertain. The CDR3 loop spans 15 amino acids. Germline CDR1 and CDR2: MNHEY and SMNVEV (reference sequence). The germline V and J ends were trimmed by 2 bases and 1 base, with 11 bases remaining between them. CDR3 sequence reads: CASSLTLGGNTEAFF. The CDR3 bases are TGTGCCAGCAGTTTAACCCTCGGAGGGAACACTGAAGCTTTCTTT.

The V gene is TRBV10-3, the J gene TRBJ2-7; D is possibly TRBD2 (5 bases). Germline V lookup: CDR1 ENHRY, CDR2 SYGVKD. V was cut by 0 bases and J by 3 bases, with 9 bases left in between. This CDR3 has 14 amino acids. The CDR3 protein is CAISESLDFYEQYF. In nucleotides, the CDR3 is TGTGCCATCAGTGAGTCCTTGGACTTCTACGAGCAGTACTTC.

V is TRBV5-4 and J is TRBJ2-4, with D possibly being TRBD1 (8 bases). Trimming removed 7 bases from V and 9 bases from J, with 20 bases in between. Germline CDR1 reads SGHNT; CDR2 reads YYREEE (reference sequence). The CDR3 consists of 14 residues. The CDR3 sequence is CASGLRGRESIQYF. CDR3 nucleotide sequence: TGTGCCAGCGGTCTCAGGGGGCGGGAGAGCATTCAGTACTTC.

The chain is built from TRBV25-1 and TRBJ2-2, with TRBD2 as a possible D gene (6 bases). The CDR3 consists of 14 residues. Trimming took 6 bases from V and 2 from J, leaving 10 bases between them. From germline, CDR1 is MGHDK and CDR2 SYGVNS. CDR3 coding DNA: TGTGCCAGCAGGAGGGAGGACAACACCGGGGAGCTGTTTTTT. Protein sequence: CASRREDNTGELFF.

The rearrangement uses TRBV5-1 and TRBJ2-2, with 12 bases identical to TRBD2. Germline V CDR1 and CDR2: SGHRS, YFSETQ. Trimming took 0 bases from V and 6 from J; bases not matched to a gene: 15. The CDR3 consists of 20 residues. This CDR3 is CASSLVSLGTTSGRPGELFF. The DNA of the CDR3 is TGCGCCAGCAGCTTGGTATCCCTGGGGACGACTAGCGGGAGACCCGGGGAGCTGTTTTTT.

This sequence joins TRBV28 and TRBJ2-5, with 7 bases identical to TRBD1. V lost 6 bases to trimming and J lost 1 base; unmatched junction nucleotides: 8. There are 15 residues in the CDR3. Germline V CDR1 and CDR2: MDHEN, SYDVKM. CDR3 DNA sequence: TGTGCCAGCAGCTCCGAGGGGGCAGCCCAAGAGACCCAGTACTTC. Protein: CASSSEGAAQETQYF.

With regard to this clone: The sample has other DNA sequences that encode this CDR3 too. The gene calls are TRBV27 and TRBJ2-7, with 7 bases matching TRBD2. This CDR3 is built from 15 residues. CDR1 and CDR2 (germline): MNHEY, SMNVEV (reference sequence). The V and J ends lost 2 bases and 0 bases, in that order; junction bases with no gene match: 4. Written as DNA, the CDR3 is TGTGCCAGCAGTTTAGTGCGGGAGAGCTCCTACGAGCAGTACTTC. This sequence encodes CASSLVRESSYEQYF.

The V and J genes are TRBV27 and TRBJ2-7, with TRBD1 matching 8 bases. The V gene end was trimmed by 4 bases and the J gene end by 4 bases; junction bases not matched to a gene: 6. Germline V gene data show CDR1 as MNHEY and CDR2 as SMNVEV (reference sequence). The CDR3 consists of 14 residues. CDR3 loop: CASSSWTGRYEQYF. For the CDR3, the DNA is TGTGCCAGCAGTTCTTGGACAGGGCGGTACGAGCAGTACTTC.

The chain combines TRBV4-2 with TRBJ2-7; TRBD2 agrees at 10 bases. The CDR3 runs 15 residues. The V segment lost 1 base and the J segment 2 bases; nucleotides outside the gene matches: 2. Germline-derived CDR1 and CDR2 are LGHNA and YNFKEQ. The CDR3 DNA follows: TGTGCCAGCAGCCAAGGAGCGGGAGGGCCCTACGAGCAGTACTTC. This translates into CASSQGAGGPYEQYF.

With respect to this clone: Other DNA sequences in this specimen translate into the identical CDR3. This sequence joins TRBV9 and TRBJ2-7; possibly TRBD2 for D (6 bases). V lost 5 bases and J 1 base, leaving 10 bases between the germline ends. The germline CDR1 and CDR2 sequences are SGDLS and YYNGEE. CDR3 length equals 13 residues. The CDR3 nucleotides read TGTGCCAGCAGTCCCAGCGGGTCCTACGAGCAGTACTTC. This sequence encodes CASSPSGSYEQYF.

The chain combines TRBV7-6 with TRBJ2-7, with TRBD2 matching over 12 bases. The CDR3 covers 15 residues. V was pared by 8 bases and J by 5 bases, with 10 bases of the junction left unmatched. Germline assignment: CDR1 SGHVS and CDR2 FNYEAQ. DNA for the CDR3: TGTGCCAGCGGAGGACTAGCGGGGATGGGGGACGAGCAGTACTTC. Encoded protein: CASGGLAGMGDEQYF.

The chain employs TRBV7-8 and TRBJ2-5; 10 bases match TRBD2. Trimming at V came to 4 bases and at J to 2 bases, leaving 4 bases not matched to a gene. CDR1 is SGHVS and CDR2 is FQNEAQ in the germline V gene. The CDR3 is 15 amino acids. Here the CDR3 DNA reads TGTGCCAGCAGCTCTAAGACTAGCGGGCAAGAGACCCAGTACTTC. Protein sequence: CASSSKTSGQETQYF.

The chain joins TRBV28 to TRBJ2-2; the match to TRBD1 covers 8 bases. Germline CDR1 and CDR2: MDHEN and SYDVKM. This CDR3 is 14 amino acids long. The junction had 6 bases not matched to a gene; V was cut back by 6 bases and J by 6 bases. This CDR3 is CASSPFRGPGELFF. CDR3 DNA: TGTGCCAGCAGCCCATTCAGGGGGCCCGGGGAGCTGTTTTTT. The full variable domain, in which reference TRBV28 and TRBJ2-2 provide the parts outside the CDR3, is DVKVTQSSRYLVKRTGEKVFLECVQDMDHENMFWYRQDPGLGLRLIYFSYDVKMKEKGDIPEGYSVSREKKERFSLILESASTNQTSMYLCASSPFRGPGELFFGEGSRLTVL.

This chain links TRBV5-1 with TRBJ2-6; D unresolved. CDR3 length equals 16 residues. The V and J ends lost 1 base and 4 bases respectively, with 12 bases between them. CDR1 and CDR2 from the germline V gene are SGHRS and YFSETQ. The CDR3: CASSLSWAKGANVLTF. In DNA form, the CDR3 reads TGCGCCAGCAGCTTGTCTTGGGCGAAAGGGGCCAACGTCCTGACTTTC.

CDR3: CASSLRGGNTEAFF. DNA of the CDR3: TGTGCCAGCAGCCTCCGGGGGGGGAACACTGAAGCTTTCTTT. The V call is TRBV27, the J call TRBJ1-1; the D gene is possibly TRBD1 (5 bases). Per the germline V gene, CDR1 is MNHEY and CDR2 is SMNVEV (reference sequence). V was trimmed by 6 bases and J by 1 base, leaving 12 bases between them. The CDR3 spans 14 residues.

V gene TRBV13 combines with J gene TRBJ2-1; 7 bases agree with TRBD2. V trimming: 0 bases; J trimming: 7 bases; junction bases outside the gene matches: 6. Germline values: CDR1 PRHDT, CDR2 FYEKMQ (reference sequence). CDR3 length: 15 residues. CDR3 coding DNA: TGTGCCAGCAGCTTAGGCCCGGGGGGAGGTAATGAGCAGTTCTTC. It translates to CASSLGPGGGNEQFF.